This TCR beta chain originates from a study of cytomegalovirus exposure and HLA in healthy donors (dated by TCRdb to about 2017). With respect to the entire study: In an earlier analysis of roughly 590 of the donors, 276 Gb of sequence data and roughly 100 million unique TCR beta sequences from some 170 million T cells were reported. Because of strong linkage in the cohort, roughly five DR-DQ haplotypes were treated as single units for association and clustering. Every discovery cohort repertoire had been produced on one sequencing platform. The study aimed to test whether signatures of past pathogen exposure could be identified by cataloging public T cell receptors. Approximately 310 gigabases of sequencing data and approximately 85 million unique TCR sequences were included in an early release covering about 620 HLA-typed donors. In the later analysis, no new phenotypic data were used to find candidate immune exposures; instead, reliance was placed on TCR beta sequences and their occurrence across donors. The number of donors typed differed by locus, with roughly 620-640 for A, B, C, DRB1 and DQB1, approximately 500 for DQA1, 600 to 610 for DPA1, and about 450 for DPB1. High-throughput TCR immunosequencing, statistical association of individual TCRs with disease status, and machine learning were combined to predict cytomegalovirus infection status. The genetic ancestry cluster associated with self-reported Caucasian donors included 80% to 90% of the roughly 360 genotyped donors. A later analysis re-examined previously published TCR beta repertoires from 600 to 700 donors and added high-resolution HLA genotyping to investigate patterns of TCR occurrence. Both class I and class II loci were covered by HLA typing, at four-digit resolution. An earlier analysis of a few hundred of the donors applied high-throughput TCR beta sequencing to assess whether each TCR beta V gene segment acted as functional or pseudogenic. Using immunosequencing, the study profiled T cell repertoires from about 650 subjects and related those repertoires to cytomegalovirus serostatus. Along with the approximately 650-subject first cohort, a separate validation cohort of 120 different subjects was used. Among 300 to 450 genotyped donors of the cohort, an average of 235,054 unique TCR beta nucleotide sequences were sequenced per donor, roughly 20% of them non-productive. Donor age, sex, ethnicity and CMV serostatus were compiled alongside the repertoire data. A later genetic analysis took genome-wide SNP genotypes for about 55% of the 666 donors and used that subset as a discovery cohort.

A single count supports this clone. Its specific antigen is unknown. One base away there is no much larger clone; base qualities are not given. Broader findings and caveats from the paper: The sequencing pipeline was judged likely to have produced a cluster of highly shared sequence variants as a technical artifact. At a false discovery rate of 0.05, a later analysis linked 16,000 or so TCR beta sequences to specific HLA alleles. It was suggested by the authors that the approach could potentially be generalized to other disease states and immunological phenotypes. Because counts were too low, seventeen rarely observed V segments, including chromosome 9 orphons, were left out of the earlier analysis of 587 of the donors. When HLA alleles, especially DR and DQ, strongly co-occurred, TCR associations were difficult to assign to individual alleles. According to a later analysis, most CMV-associated TCR beta chains appeared to be HLA-restricted, and the HLA associations seemed to be driven largely by CMV exposure. Because the 87-base-pair reads could not distinguish some IMGT-functional V segments, including TRBV6-2 and TRBV6-3, those segments were excluded. In a later genetic analysis, fewer N-insertions in productive TCRs were reported among donors in an Asian-associated ancestry cluster than the approximately 710-donor mean. In a later analysis, HLA-associated TCR beta chains were found to be more clonally expanded and to have lower generation probabilities than equally common non-associated chains. V-gene and J-gene trimming of TCR beta chains was associated with a missense DCLRE1C variant in a later genetic analysis, and the association was replicated in an independent cohort. The classifier was reported to diagnose cytomegalovirus status with high specificity and sensitivity in both the original cohort and the validation cohort. A few of the identified cytomegalovirus-associated TCR beta chains were confirmed in vitro to be specific for cytomegalovirus antigens. Immune exposure information for the cohort was limited to CMV serostatus. Linkage disequilibrium might explain the correlated functional status among segregating V segments, but an unknown experimental factor could not be ruled out. A total of roughly 160 TCR beta chains were listed by the study as associated with cytomegalovirus. HLA typing was unavailable for some donors at each locus, so association tests used only the typed subset. A further reported finding was that TCR beta sequences accurately predicted the HLA-A and HLA-B alleles for most subjects in the first cohort. In an earlier analysis of 500 to 650 of the donors, most TCR beta V segments appeared in productive rearrangements about 90% or about 30% of the time, broadly matching IMGT annotations. Several of the top co-occurrence clusters appeared to be linked to parvovirus B19, influenza, CMV and Epstein-Barr virus, according to a later analysis. In this cohort, only TCR beta chains were sequenced, and detectable features were limited by the absence of alpha or paired-chain data. In a later analysis, TCR association rates were found to vary across HLA loci, with the most associated TCRs seen for DRB1 alleles and the fewest for HLA-C alleles. Sequencing depth was assumed to be roughly uniform across donors in the presence/absence analyses, though that assumption may not hold. Across donors, most TCR sequences were observed very rarely, whereas some public TCRs were present in many individuals.

The CDR1 and CDR2 encoded by the germline V gene are MNHEY and SVGAGI. Cut back by 6 bases and 6 bases, the V and J ends lie 14 bases apart. The CDR3 numbers 13 residues from cysteine through phenylalanine. The sequence is cut down to CDR3 DNA, 39 bases in frame from base 1. The receptor library was made with the immunoSEQ multiplex PCR assay. The multiplex PCR relied on a mix of 60 forward primers for TCR Vbeta segments and 13 reverse primers for TCR Jbeta segments. Amplification of the CDR3 region of rearranged TCR beta genes was performed with a multiplex PCR assay on genomic DNA. The amplified TCR beta libraries were sequenced on the Illumina HiSeq System as 87-base-pair reads. The paper's data handling went like this. In a later analysis, about 80 million unique TCR beta chains were counted across the 500 to 700 repertoires, and roughly 10 million of these chains were shared by at least two donors. Raw reads were error-corrected and collapsed into unique sequences by a nearest-neighbor algorithm in which closely related sequences were merged to remove PCR and sequencing errors. To assign V, D and J gene segments, CDR3 sequences were aligned to IMGT reference sequences. For a sequence to be retained, a match of at least six nucleotides to both a V gene segment and a J gene segment was required. Rearrangements were classified as productive when the CDR3 lacked stop codons and remained in frame with V and J, and all other rearrangements were classified as non-productive. Following IMGT convention, CDR3 was defined as the stretch from the second conserved V-encoded cysteine up to the conserved J-encoded phenylalanine. In an earlier analysis of more than 550 of the donors, sequences lacking an unambiguous match to a single V gene segment were excluded. An earlier analysis of some 610 of the donors called V segments functional above 56.7% productive rearrangements and segregating when the between-donor standard deviation exceeded 5%. A statistical classification framework was built to diagnose cytomegalovirus status from the catalog of TCR beta chain sequences. In a later analysis, TCR nucleotide sequences were compared against IMGT/GENE-DB human TR gene sequences so that V and J genes could be assigned. A later analysis assigned CDR3 sequences and most-parsimonious VDJ recombination scenarios with the TCRdist pipeline. In a later analysis, each TCR beta chain was defined by its CDR3 amino acid sequence together with its V-gene family, and reads lacking a unique V-gene family were excluded. To address suspected cross-contamination and a sequencing artifact, a later analysis removed 450 to 700 highly shared, low-generation-probability nucleotide sequences. For each public chain, a later analysis derived a clonal expansion index from normalized ranks of inferred template counts within each repertoire. Generation probabilities in a later analysis came from a VDJ recombination model fitted to out-of-frame rearrangements, and those results were checked against IGoR. Hypergeometric tests were used in a later analysis to score TCR-TCR, TCR-HLA and TCR-CMV co-occurrence, with a repertoire-size bias correction applied to the TCR pairs. In a later analysis, false discovery rates were estimated by permuting HLA or CMV assignments 20 times. In a later analysis, co-occurring TCRs were grouped using DBSCAN, with TCRdist sequence similarity added in when clustering inside HLA-allele-positive subsets. Repertoires with fewer than 30,000 or more than 120,000 public chains were left out of co-occurrence clustering, as were roughly five repertoires with anomalous nucleotide sharing. Drawn from immuneACCESS, this table holds only the in-frame rearrangements with V and J called that TCRdb kept. Clones are partly lost; checked studies trace under half to an unresolved V gene and leave the rest unexplained. For V, J and clone size, that table is used; D and trimming come from the DNA. This sample comprises more than 200,000 clones, roughly 68% of them detected only once. The ten largest clones add up to 2.6% of the sample.

The cohort comprised around 700 healthy bone marrow donors. At the time of sampling, every cohort member was nominally healthy, though immune exposures that went unrecorded were likely present. The donor tested CMV seropositive, placing the donor among the approximately 290 seropositive members of the cohort. Each donor provided a peripheral blood sample, and peripheral blood mononuclear cells were used for TCR beta sequencing. The Qiagen DNeasy Blood Extraction Kit was used to extract genomic DNA from the blood cell samples. The sequence links TRBV6-5 to TRBJ1-1; the D gene is perhaps TRBD1, on 5 matching bases. This receptor was obtained from a man aged 40-49 years in good health and CMV-seropositive. Sequencing was performed on PBMCs. The CDR3 is CASRGPGQPEAFF. The base sequence is TGTGCCAGCAGAGGCCCAGGGCAGCCTGAAGCTTTCTTT.